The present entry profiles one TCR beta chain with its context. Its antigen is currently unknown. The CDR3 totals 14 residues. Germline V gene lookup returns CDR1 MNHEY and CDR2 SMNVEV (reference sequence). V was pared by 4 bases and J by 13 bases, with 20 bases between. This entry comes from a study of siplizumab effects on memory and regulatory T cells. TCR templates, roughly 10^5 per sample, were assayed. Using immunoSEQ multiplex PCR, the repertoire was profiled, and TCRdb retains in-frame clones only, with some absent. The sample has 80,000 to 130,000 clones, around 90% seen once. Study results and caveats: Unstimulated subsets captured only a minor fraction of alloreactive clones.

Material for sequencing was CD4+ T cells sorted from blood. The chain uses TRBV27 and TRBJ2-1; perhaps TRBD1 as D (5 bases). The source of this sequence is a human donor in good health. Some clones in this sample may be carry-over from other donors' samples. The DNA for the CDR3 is TGTGCCAGCAGTTCAAATACAGGTCCGAGGACCCAGTTCTTC. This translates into CASSSNTGPRTQFF.